This T cell receptor (beta chain) was obtained from a study of spatial heterogeneity in lung cancer. V shed 3 bases and J shed 0 bases, with 15 bases lying between them. The CDR3 is 15 amino acids. CDR1 and CDR2 (germline): SQVTM, ANQGSEA. This clonotype was recorded at least ten times. Using its own MiXCR run on the 5' RACE reads, TCRdb lists one record per CDR3 protein. The data contain about 120,000 distinct CDR3 sequences, 12% of them singletons. The time point is: blood at routine non-recurrence follow-up after resection. No cells were sorted before sequencing. The whole RNA sequenced was extracted from tumor, nontumor lung or frozen PBMC.

Here the sequenced sample was PBMCs, taken at follow-up. This TCR was recovered from a male donor with early-stage non-small cell lung cancer. This chain connects TRBV29-1 to TRBJ2-7, with D perhaps matching TRBD1 or TRBD2 (5 bases each). The CDR3 here is CSVEEWGRSSYEQYF. Written as DNA, the CDR3 is TGCAGCGTTGAGGAATGGGGACGGAGCTCCTACGAGCAGTACTTC.